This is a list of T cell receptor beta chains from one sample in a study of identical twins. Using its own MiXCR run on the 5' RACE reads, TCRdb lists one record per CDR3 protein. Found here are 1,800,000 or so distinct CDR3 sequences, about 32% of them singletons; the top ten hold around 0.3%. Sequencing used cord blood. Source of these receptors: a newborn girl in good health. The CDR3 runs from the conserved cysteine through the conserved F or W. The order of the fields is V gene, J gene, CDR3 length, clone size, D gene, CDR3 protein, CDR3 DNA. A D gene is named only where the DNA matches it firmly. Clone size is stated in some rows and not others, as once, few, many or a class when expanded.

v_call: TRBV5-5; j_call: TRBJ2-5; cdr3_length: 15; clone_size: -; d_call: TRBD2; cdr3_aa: CASSLVAGSRETQYF; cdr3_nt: TGTGCCAGCAGCTTGGTAGCGGGGAGCAGAGAGACCCAGTACTTC
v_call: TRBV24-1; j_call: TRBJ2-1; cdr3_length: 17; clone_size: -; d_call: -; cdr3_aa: CATSDPLAKSSYNEQFF; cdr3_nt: TGTGCCACCAGTGACCCCCTCGCAAAGAGCTCCTACAATGAGCAGTTCTTC
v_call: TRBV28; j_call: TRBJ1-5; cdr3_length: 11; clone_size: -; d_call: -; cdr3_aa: CASSKRQPQHF; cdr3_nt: TGTGCCAGCAGTAAACGTCAGCCCCAGCATTTT
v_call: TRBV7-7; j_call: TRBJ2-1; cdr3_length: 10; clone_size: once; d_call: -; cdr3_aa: CSTGKGEQFF; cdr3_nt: TGTTCTACCGGGAAGGGTGAGCAGTTCTTC
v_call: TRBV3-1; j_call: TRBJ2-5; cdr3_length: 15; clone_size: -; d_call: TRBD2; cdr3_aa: CASSQDLAGAETQYF; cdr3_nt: TGTGCCAGCAGCCAAGATCTAGCGGGGGCAGAGACCCAGTACTTC
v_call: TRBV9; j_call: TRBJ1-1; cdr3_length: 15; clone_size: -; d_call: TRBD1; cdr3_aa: CASSSRTGRNTEAFF; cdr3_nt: TGTGCCAGCAGCTCCCGGACAGGGAGAAACACTGAAGCTTTCTTT
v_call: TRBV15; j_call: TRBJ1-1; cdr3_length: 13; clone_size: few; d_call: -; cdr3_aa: CAIGEAMNTEAFF; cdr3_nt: TGTGCCATCGGAGAGGCCATGAACACTGAAGCTTTCTTT
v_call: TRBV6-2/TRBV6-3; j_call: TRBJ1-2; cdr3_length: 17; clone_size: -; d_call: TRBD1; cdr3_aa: CASSFGQGAIGDYGYTF; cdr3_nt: TGTGCCAGCAGTTTCGGACAGGGGGCGATTGGTGACTATGGCTACACCTTC
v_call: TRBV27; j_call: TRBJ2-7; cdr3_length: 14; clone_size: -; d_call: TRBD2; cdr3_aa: CASTRSGRPYEQYF; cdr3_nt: TGTGCCAGCACGCGGAGCGGGAGGCCCTACGAGCAGTACTTC
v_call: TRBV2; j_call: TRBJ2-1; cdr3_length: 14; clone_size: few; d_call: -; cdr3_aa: CASSVAGWDNEQFF; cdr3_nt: TGTGCCAGCAGCGTGGCAGGGTGGGACAATGAGCAGTTCTTC
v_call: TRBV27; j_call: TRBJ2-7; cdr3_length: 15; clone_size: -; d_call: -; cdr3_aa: CASSFRLVRWDEQYF; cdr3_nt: TGTGCCAGCAGTTTTCGGCTAGTCCGGTGGGATGAGCAGTACTTC
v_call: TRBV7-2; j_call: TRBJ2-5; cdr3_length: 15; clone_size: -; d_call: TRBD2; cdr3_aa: CASNLGTRGGETQYF; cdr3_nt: TGTGCCAGCAACTTAGGGACTAGGGGTGGAGAGACCCAGTACTTC
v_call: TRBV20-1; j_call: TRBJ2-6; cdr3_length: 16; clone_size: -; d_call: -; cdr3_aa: CSARGRGSSGANVLTF; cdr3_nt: TGCAGTGCTAGAGGTAGAGGGAGCTCTGGGGCCAACGTCCTGACTTTC
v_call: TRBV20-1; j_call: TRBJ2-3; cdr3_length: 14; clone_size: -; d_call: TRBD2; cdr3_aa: CSAKEGGPTGTQYF; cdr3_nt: TGCAGTGCTAAGGAGGGAGGGCCCACGGGTACGCAGTATTTT
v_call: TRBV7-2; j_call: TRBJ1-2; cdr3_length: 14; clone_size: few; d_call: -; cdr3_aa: CASSLRGVLGGYTF; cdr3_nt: TGTGCCAGCAGCTTACGGGGGGTATTAGGTGGCTACACCTTC
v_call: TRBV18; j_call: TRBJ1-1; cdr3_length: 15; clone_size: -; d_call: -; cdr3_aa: CASSPAAQMNTEAFF; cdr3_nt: TGTGCCAGCTCACCAGCGGCACAGATGAACACTGAAGCTTTCTTT
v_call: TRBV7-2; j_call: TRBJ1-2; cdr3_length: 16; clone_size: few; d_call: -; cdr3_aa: CASSPLPGAQNYGYTF; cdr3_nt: TGTGCCAGCAGCCCCCTTCCAGGGGCGCAGAACTATGGCTACACCTTC
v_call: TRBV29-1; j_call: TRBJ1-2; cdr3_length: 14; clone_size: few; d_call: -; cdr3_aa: CSVEQRGSNYGYTF; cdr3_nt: TGCAGCGTTGAACAGAGAGGGTCCAACTATGGCTACACCTTC
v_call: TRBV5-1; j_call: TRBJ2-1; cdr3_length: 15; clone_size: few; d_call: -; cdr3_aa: CASSLEFDRYNEQFF; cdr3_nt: TGCGCCAGCAGCTTGGAATTCGACAGGTACAATGAGCAGTTCTTC
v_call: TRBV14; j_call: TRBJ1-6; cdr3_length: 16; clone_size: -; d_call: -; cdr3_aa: CASSQSFGGINSPPHF; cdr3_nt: TGTGCCAGCAGCCAGTCATTTGGAGGGATTAATTCACCCCCCCACTTT
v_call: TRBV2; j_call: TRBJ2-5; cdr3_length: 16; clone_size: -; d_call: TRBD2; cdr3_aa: CASSGGTGLVYNEQYF; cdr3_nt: TGTGCCAGCAGTGGGGGGACGGGACTAGTGTACAATGAGCAGTACTTC
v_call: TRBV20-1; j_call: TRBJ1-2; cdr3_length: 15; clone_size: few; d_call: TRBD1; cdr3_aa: CSATHPGQGARGYTF; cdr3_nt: TGCAGTGCTACACACCCGGGACAGGGGGCGCGAGGCTACACCTTC
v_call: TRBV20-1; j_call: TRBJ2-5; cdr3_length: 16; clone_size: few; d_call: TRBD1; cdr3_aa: CSARAAGTGFQETQYF; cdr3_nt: TGCAGTGCTAGGGCCGCCGGGACAGGGTTCCAAGAGACCCAGTACTTC
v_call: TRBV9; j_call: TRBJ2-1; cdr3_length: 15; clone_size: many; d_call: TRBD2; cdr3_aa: CASSVSSGGYNEQFF; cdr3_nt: TGTGCCAGCAGCGTGTCCAGCGGGGGTTACAATGAGCAGTTCTTC
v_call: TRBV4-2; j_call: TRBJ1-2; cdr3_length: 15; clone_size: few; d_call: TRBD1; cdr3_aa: CASSQAQGQPYGYTF; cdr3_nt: TGTGCCAGCAGCCAAGCCCAGGGACAGCCCTATGGCTACACCTTC
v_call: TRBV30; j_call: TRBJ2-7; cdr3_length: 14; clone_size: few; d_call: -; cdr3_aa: CAWSNAGPSYEQYF; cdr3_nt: TGTGCCTGGAGTAACGCGGGGCCCTCCTACGAGCAGTACTTC
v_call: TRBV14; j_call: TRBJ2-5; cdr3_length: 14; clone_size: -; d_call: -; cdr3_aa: CASSLDWLQETQYF; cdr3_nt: TGTGCCAGCAGCCTGGACTGGCTCCAAGAGACCCAGTACTTC
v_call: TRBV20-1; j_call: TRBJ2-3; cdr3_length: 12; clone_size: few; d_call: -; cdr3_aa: CSARDQADTQYF; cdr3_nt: TGCAGTGCTAGAGATCAAGCGGATACGCAGTATTTT
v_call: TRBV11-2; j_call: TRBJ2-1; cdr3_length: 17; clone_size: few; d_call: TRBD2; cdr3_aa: CASSLDPRGGSYNEQFF; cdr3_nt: TGTGCCAGCAGCTTAGATCCGCGCGGGGGGTCCTACAATGAGCAGTTCTTC
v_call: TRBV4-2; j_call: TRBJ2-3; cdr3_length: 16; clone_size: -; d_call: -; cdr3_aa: CASSQDFGRGTVTQYF; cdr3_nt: TGTGCCAGCAGCCAAGATTTTGGGCGGGGGACAGTTACGCAGTATTTT
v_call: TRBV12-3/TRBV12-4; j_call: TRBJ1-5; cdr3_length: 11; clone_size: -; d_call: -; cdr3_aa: CASSPGPQGHF; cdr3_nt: TGTGCCAGCAGTCCGGGGCCCCAGGGGCATTTT
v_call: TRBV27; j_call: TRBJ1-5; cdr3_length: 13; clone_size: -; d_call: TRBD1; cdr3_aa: CASSPDRGRPQHF; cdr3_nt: TGTGCCAGCAGCCCGGACAGGGGTCGGCCTCAGCATTTT
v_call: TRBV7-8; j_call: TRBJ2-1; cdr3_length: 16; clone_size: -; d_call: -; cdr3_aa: CASSLGGDYLVNEQFF; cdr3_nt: TGTGCCAGCAGCTTAGGAGGCGACTATTTAGTGAATGAGCAGTTCTTC
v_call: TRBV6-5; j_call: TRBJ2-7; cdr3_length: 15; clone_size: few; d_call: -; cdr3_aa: CASSSSGTHSYEQYF; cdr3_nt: TGTGCCAGCAGTTCTTCCGGGACACACTCCTACGAGCAGTACTTC
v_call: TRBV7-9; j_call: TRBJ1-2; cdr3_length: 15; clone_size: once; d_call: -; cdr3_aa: CASSQNTRGPYGYTF; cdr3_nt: TGTGCCAGCAGCCAAAACACCAGGGGCCCCTATGGCTACACCTTC
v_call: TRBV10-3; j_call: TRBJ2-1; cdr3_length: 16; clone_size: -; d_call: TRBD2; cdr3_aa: CAISESGTSYNNEQFF; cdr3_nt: TGTGCCATCAGTGAGTCAGGGACTAGCTACAACAACGAGCAGTTCTTC
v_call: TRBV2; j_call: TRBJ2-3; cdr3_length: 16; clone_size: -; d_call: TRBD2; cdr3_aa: CASSPRAGRAGDTQYF; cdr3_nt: TGTGCCAGCAGTCCAAGAGCCGGGAGGGCCGGAGATACGCAGTATTTT
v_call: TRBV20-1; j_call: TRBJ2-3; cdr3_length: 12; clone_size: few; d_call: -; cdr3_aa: CSASRVPDTQYF; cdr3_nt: TGCAGTGCTAGTCGGGTCCCAGATACGCAGTATTTT
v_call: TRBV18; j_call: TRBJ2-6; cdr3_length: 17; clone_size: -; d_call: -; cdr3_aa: CASSPIGLFSGANVLTF; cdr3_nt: TGTGCCAGCTCACCGATAGGGCTTTTCTCTGGGGCCAACGTCCTGACTTTC
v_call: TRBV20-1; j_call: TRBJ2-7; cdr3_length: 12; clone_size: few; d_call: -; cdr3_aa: CSARGTIYEQYF; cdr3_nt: TGCAGTGCTAGGGGAACCATCTACGAGCAGTACTTC
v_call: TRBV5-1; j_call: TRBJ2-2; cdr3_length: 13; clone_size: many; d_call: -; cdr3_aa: CASSLTVTGELFF; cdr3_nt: TGTGCCAGCAGCTTAACCGTTACCGGGGAGCTGTTTTTT
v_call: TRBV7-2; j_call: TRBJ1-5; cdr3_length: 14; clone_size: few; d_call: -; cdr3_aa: CASSPTAGNQPQHF; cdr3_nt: TGTGCCAGCAGCCCCACAGCGGGCAATCAGCCCCAGCATTTT
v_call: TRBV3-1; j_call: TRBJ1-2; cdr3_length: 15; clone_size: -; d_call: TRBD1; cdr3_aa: CASSTTGQGGYGYTF; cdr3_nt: TGTGCCAGCAGTACAACCGGACAGGGGGGCTATGGCTACACCTTC
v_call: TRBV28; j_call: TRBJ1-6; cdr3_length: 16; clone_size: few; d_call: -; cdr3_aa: CASSLIRRDANSPLHF; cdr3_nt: TGTGCCAGCAGTTTAATACGACGGGACGCTAATTCACCCCTCCACTTT
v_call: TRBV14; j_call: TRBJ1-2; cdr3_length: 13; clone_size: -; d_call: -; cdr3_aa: CASSQGLRYGYTF; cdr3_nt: TGTGCCAGCAGCCAAGGGCTTCGCTATGGCTACACCTTC
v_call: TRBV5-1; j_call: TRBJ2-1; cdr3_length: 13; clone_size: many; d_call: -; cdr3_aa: CASSLWGYNEQFF; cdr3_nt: TGTGCCAGCAGTTTATGGGGGTACAATGAGCAGTTCTTC
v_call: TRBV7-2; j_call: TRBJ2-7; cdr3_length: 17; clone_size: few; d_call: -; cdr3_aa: CASSLIAKGRQVYEQYF; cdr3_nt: TGTGCCAGCAGCTTAATTGCTAAGGGGCGACAGGTCTACGAGCAGTACTTC
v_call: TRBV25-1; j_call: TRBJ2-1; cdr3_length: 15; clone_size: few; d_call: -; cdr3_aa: CASSDAANAYNEQFF; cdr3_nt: TGTGCCAGCAGTGATGCGGCCAATGCCTACAATGAGCAGTTCTTC
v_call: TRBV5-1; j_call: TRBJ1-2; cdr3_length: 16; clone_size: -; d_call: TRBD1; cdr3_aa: CAGSPRTGSDFYGYTF; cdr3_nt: TGCGCCGGCAGCCCCCGGACAGGGTCGGACTTCTATGGCTACACCTTC
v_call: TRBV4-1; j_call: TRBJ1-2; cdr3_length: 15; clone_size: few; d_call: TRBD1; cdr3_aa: CASSPQGTGLYGYTF; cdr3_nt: TGCGCCAGCAGCCCCCAGGGGACAGGGCTCTATGGCTACACCTTC
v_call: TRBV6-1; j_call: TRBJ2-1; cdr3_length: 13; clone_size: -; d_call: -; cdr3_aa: CASRLALRERPFF; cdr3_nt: TGTGCCAGCAGATTAGCTTTGAGGGAGAGGCCGTTCTTC